This TCR beta chain derives from a study of cytotoxic CD8 clonotypes in ibrutinib-treated CLL. Study-wide context: Results showed around 24 partial and 2 complete responses; following median about 68 months, roughly 14 remained remitted, about 12 advanced. Study-wide points: Clonality grew at ibrutinib response; at progression, it decreased back toward baseline.

The protocol was immunoSEQ multiplex PCR, while the TCRdb copy is restricted to in-frame clones and leaves out a portion. The table records around 310,000 clones, roughly 80% of them present only once. Comments on this clone: The antigen is undetermined.

The germline V and J ends were trimmed by 2 bases and 10 bases, with 9 bases remaining between them. CDR1 and CDR2 (germline): SGHTA, FQGTGA. The CDR3 has 12 amino acids. The chain employs TRBV7-3 and TRBJ2-4; D is unresolved. This specimen consisted of PBMCs, obtained before ibrutinib treatment. This receptor was taken from a human donor with chronic lymphocytic leukemia. CDR3 region: CASSLGRGIQYF. DNA of the CDR3: TGTGCCAGCAGCTTAGGCCGAGGTATTCAGTACTTC. The variable domain in full, with the rest retrieved from reference TRBV7-3 and TRBJ2-4, is GAGVSQTPSNKVTEKGKYVELRCDPISGHTALYWYRQSLGQGPEFLIYFQGTGAADDSGLPNDRFFAVRPEGSVSTLKIQRTERGDSAVYLCASSLGRGIQYFGAGTRLSVL.